This is a list of T cell receptor beta chains from one sample in a study of OX40 agonist ivuxolimab in advanced cancers. Method: immunoSEQ multiplex PCR; TCRdb's copy keeps in-frame clones and lacks some. The sample records about 73,000 clones, approximately 86% being singletons. The sample was CD4+ or CD8+ T cells sorted from blood, taken in a trial of the OX40 agonist ivuxolimab. These TCRs come from an adult with an advanced solid tumor such as melanoma, head and neck, liver or kidney cancer. Each CDR3 is given with its conserved first and last residue. The D gene is left open where the match is weak. Expanded clones are given a class, and other clones once, few, many or no size at all.

v_call,d_call,clone_size,j_call,cdr3_aa,cdr3_nt
TRBV1,-,-,TRBJ2-4,CTSSPKRRVAKNIQYF,TGCACCAGCAGCCCTAAAAGGAGGGTAGCCAAAAACATTCAGTACTTC
TRBV7-2,TRBD2,-,TRBJ2-3,CASSPREGLWDTQYF,TGTGCCAGCAGCCCTAGGGAGGGACTGTGGGATACGCAGTATTTT
TRBV7-8,-,-,TRBJ2-3,CASSLSADTQYF,TGTGCCAGCAGCTTAAGTGCAGATACGCAGTATTTT
TRBV5-1,-,-,TRBJ1-4,CASSWGGGINEKLFF,TGCGCCAGCAGCTGGGGGGGTGGAATTAATGAAAAACTGTTTTTT
TRBV27,TRBD1,-,TRBJ1-4,CASSLSAGQGAANEKLFF,TGTGCCAGCAGTTTATCCGCGGGACAGGGGGCTGCCAATGAAAAACTGTTTTTT
TRBV5-4,TRBD1,-,TRBJ1-2,CASSLGDRDYGYTF,TGTGCCAGCAGCTTGGGGGACAGAGACTATGGCTACACCTTC
TRBV11-2,-,-,TRBJ2-3,CASSLVPADTQYF,TGTGCCAGCAGCTTGGTCCCGGCAGATACGCAGTATTTT
TRBV19,-,-,TRBJ1-5,CASSIDLGVSNQPQHF,TGTGCCAGTAGTATCGATCTGGGGGTTAGCAATCAGCCCCAGCATTTT
TRBV9,TRBD2,-,TRBJ2-1,CASSVSGDEYNEQFF,TGTGCCAGCAGCGTTAGCGGGGACGAATACAATGAGCAGTTCTTC
TRBV7-3,-,-,TRBJ2-7,CASSWGPNNEQYF,TGTGCCAGCAGCTGGGGCCCCAACAACGAGCAGTACTTC
TRBV19,-,-,TRBJ1-3,CASTPRGEGNTIYF,TGTGCCAGTACCCCGAGAGGGGAAGGAAACACCATATATTTT
TRBV29-1,TRBD1,few,TRBJ1-1,CSVEGGTGKGVAFF,TGCAGCGTTGAAGGGGGGACAGGGAAGGGAGTAGCTTTCTTT
TRBV6-1,-,-,TRBJ1-2,CASSEHGANYGYTF,TGTGCCAGCAGTGAACACGGAGCTAACTATGGCTACACCTTC
TRBV6-1,TRBD1,-,TRBJ1-2,CASSEPGQGTDGYTF,TGTGCCAGCAGTGAGCCGGGACAGGGGACCGATGGCTACACCTTC
TRBV28,TRBD1,-,TRBJ2-7,CATSNPARGLVEQYF,TGTGCCACCTCGAACCCCGCCAGGGGGCTAGTGGAGCAGTACTTC
TRBV4-2,-,-,TRBJ2-1,CASSHPGQYNEQFF,TGTGCCAGCAGCCACCCGGGGCAGTACAATGAGCAGTTCTTC